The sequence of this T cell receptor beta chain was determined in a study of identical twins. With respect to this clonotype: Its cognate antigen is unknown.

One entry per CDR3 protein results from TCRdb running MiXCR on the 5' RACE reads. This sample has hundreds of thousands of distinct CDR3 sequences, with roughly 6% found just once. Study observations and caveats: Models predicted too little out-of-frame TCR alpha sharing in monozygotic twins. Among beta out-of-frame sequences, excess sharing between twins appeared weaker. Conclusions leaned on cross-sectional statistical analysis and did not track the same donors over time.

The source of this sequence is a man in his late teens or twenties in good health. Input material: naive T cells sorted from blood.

This CDR3 reads CSAGDGTGRIEAFF. The CDR3 DNA reads as TGCAGTGCGGGAGACGGGACAGGACGTATAGAAGCTTTCTTT. The chain is built from TRBV20-1 and TRBJ1-1, with 8 positions matching TRBD1. The CDR3 has 14 residues. Germline V gives CDR1 DFQATT, CDR2 SNEGSKA (reference sequence). The junction had 14 bases not matched to a gene; V was cut back by 6 bases and J by 8 bases.